A selection of T cell receptor beta chains follows, all from one sample in a study of identical twins' blood T cells. In TCRdb, the 5' RACE reads were re-called with MiXCR into one record per CDR3 protein. Among about 370,000 distinct CDR3 sequences listed, over 25% were seen once. Material for sequencing was PBMCs. The receptors here all came from a woman aged 18 to 55 in good health. Each CDR3 is given with its conserved first and last residue. D genes are given only for firm matches. Size is stated for part of the rows, as once, few or many counts, or as a class when the clone is expanded.

cdr3_nt cdr3_aa j_call clone_size d_call v_call
TGCAGCGCTGGGACAATACAGTTCTTC CSAGTIQFF TRBJ2-1 many NA TRBV29-1
TGTGCCTGGAGTGTACTTCCAGGGCCGAACACTGAAGCTTTCTTT CAWSVLPGPNTEAFF TRBJ1-1 few NA TRBV30
TGCAGTGCTTGGGGGGAGAACGGGGAGCTGTTTTTT CSAWGENGELFF TRBJ2-2 NA NA TRBV20-1
TGTGCCAGCAGCCAGGGGGTTTGGAGCACTGAAGCTTTCTTT CASSQGVWSTEAFF TRBJ1-1 NA TRBD1 TRBV25-1
TGCGCCAGCAGCTCCTGGACATTCCAAGAGACCCAGTACTTC CASSSWTFQETQYF TRBJ2-5 NA NA TRBV5-1
TGCAGTGCTAGAAAGGGAAGCCTCCTAGAAGCCGGCTACACCTTC CSARKGSLLEAGYTF TRBJ1-2 NA NA TRBV20-1
TGTGCCATCAGCCGGGACAGGGCAGAAGCTTTCTTT CAISRDRAEAFF TRBJ1-1 few TRBD1 TRBV10-3
TGTGCCAGCATAGGGACAGGCAAAAATGAGCAGTTCTTC CASIGTGKNEQFF TRBJ2-1 many TRBD1 TRBV2
TGTGCCAGCAGTGTGAGATCGCAGGGAGGGACCGGGGAGCTGTTTTTT CASSVRSQGGTGELFF TRBJ2-2 NA TRBD2 TRBV6-1
TGTGCCAGCAGTCAAATAGCGGGGGGCTCCTACAATGAGCAGTTCTTC CASSQIAGGSYNEQFF TRBJ2-1 NA TRBD2 TRBV6-5
TGCAGTGCTACCGCCCCGCAAAGTACAGATACGCAGTATTTT CSATAPQSTDTQYF TRBJ2-3 NA NA TRBV20-1
TGTGCCAGCAGATACGGGGACAGGGCTGGCACCGGGGAGCTGTTTTTT CASRYGDRAGTGELFF TRBJ2-2 few TRBD1 TRBV5-6
TGCGCCAGCAGCAGGGAAACTGGAAACACCATATATTTT CASSRETGNTIYF TRBJ1-3 NA NA TRBV5-1
TGTGCCAGCAGTTACCAGACCAGTCAAGAGACCCAGTACTTC CASSYQTSQETQYF TRBJ2-5 many NA TRBV6-5
TGCGCCAGCAGCTTGTTCGGGGTAGGGGAAAAACTGTTTTTT CASSLFGVGEKLFF TRBJ1-4 few NA TRBV5-1
TGCAACACCGGGACAGGGGGCAATGAGCAGTTCTTC CNTGTGGNEQFF TRBJ2-1 NA TRBD1 TRBV29-1
TGCAGTGCTAGACTGGACAGGGGGGCTGTGGGCTATGGCTACACCTTC CSARLDRGAVGYGYTF TRBJ1-2 NA TRBD1 TRBV20-1
TGTGCCAGCAGCCGGGGACAGAACACCGGGGAGCTGTTTTTT CASSRGQNTGELFF TRBJ2-2 few NA TRBV2
TGTGCCAGCTCAACTAGGTTTATGACCGGAGGCTCTGGAAACACCATATATTTT CASSTRFMTGGSGNTIYF TRBJ1-3 few NA TRBV18
TGTGCCAGCAGTTTTACAGGGGGGGTCTACGAGCAGTACTTC CASSFTGGVYEQYF TRBJ2-7 NA NA TRBV12-3/TRBV12-4
TGTGCCAGCAGCTTAGGAAGCGACACCGGGGAGCTGTTTTTT CASSLGSDTGELFF TRBJ2-2 NA NA TRBV7-6
TGTGCCAGCAGCTTAGACGGGGGTCGAACTGAAGCTTTCTTT CASSLDGGRTEAFF TRBJ1-1 NA NA TRBV11-3
TGTGCCAGCAGCTTAGAATATAGGGGGTCTAATTATGGCTACACCTTC CASSLEYRGSNYGYTF TRBJ1-2 NA NA TRBV7-2
TGTGCCAGCAGCCTACGCTCAGGGTCCTTTCGTGAAAAACTGTTTTTT CASSLRSGSFREKLFF TRBJ1-4 NA NA TRBV11-3
TGCGCCAGCAGCCCGACTGGGACTCTCTATGGCACAGATACGCAGTATTTT CASSPTGTLYGTDTQYF TRBJ2-3 many NA TRBV4-3
TGTGCCAGCAGTAGACATACAGGGACTGAAGCTTTCTTT CASSRHTGTEAFF TRBJ1-1 few NA TRBV6-2/TRBV6-3